The 10 T cell receptor beta chains listed next were all sequenced from one sample in a study of identifying expanded T cells in peripheral blood. Clones were sequenced by immunoSEQ multiplex PCR, and TCRdb holds only the in-frame ones, with some missing. The sample consists of approximately 110,000 clones, about 89% of them appearing once. What was sequenced was blood. These receptors were collected from a person aged 18 to 70 in good health.

V usage is TRBV4-1 and J usage is TRBJ2-7; D is undetermined. CDR3 size: 14 residues. Germline-derived CDR1 and CDR2 are MGHRA and YSYEKL. Trimming cost V 2 bases and J 6 bases, with 14 bases left between them. CDR3 nucleotide sequence: TGCGCCAGCAGCCAATCTGTCCTCACTTCCGAGCAGTACTTC. This sequence encodes CASSQSVLTSEQYF.

The rearrangement links TRBV19 to TRBJ2-7; 8 nucleotides match TRBD2. From germline, CDR1 is LNHDA and CDR2 SQIVND (reference sequence). The CDR3 extends over 14 amino acids. The V gene end was trimmed by 9 bases and the J gene end by 3 bases; junction bases not matched to a gene: 10. CDR3 coding DNA: TGTGCCAGCTCTATAGCGGGACCGTTCTACGAGCAGTACTTC. It specifies CASSIAGPFYEQYF.

This chain links TRBV7-9 with TRBJ2-5, with 7 bases that match TRBD1. The CDR3 length is 13 residues. The junction had 6 bases not matched to a gene; V was cut back by 6 bases and J by 5 bases. Germline values: CDR1 SEHNR, CDR2 FQNEAQ (reference sequence). This chain's CDR3 is CASRRGLGETQYF. CDR3 nucleotide sequence: TGTGCCAGCAGAAGGGGGCTCGGGGAGACCCAGTACTTC.

This chain joins TRBV4-1 and TRBJ2-5, with D possibly matching TRBD1 (7 bases). CDR1 and CDR2 (germline): MGHRA, YSYEKL. V lost 1 base and J 7 bases, leaving 19 bases between the germline ends. The CDR3 consists of 16 residues. This CDR3 is CASSQGARGEGGTQYF. The DNA of the CDR3 is TGCGCCAGCAGCCAAGGTGCCAGGGGGGAAGGAGGGACCCAGTACTTC.

J is TRBJ2-1 and V is TRBV18; 7 bases agree with TRBD1. Trimming took 8 bases from V and 0 from J; bases not matched to a gene: 7. This CDR3 has 15 residues. Germline V gene data show CDR1 as KGHSH and CDR2 as LQKENI. CDR3 in amino acids: CASTNRDSSYNEQFF. In nucleotides, the CDR3 is TGTGCCAGCACTAACAGGGACAGCTCCTACAATGAGCAGTTCTTC.

The J gene is TRBJ1-1, the V gene TRBV7-2; D is unresolved. The CDR3 has 13 residues. The V and J ends lost 1 base and 1 base respectively, with 4 bases between them. Germline CDR1 is SGHTA and CDR2 is FQGNSA. CDR3: CASSLERNTEAFF. CDR3 bases: TGTGCCAGCAGCTTAGAGAGGAACACTGAAGCTTTCTTT.

The V and J genes are TRBV6-5 and TRBJ1-1; the match to TRBD1 covers 7 bases. Trimming took 5 bases from V and 1 from J; bases not matched to a gene: 4. The CDR3 extends over 14 amino acids. Germline V gene lookup returns CDR1 MNHEY and CDR2 SVGAGI. The CDR3 sequence: CASSEQGWNTEAFF. The CDR3 bases are TGTGCCAGCAGTGAACAGGGGTGGAACACTGAAGCTTTCTTT.

V is TRBV11-2 and J is TRBJ2-5; possible D gene TRBD1, 5 bases. The CDR3 has 14 amino acids. The V and J ends lost 4 bases and 1 base respectively, with 10 bases between them. Germline CDR1 reads SGHAT; CDR2 reads FQNNGV. The CDR3 DNA sequence: TGTGCCAGCAGCTCCATGGGGCCCCAAGAGACCCAGTACTTC. The encoded protein is CASSSMGPQETQYF. Full variable domain (rest looked up from reference TRBV11-2 and TRBJ2-5): EAGVAQSPRYKIIEKRQSVAFWCNPISGHATLYWYQQILGQGPKLLIQFQNNGVVDDSQLPKDRFSAERLKGVDSTLKIQPAKLEDSAVYLCASSSMGPQETQYFGPGTRLLVL.

This chain links TRBV5-4 with TRBJ2-1; D gene uncertain. Germline V gives CDR1 SGHNT, CDR2 YYREEE (reference sequence). Trimming removed 0 bases at V and 0 bases at J, with 7 bases between. CDR3 length: 15 amino acids. The CDR3 loop is CASSLDGDSYNEQFF. CDR3 in DNA: TGTGCCAGCAGCTTGGACGGAGACTCCTACAATGAGCAGTTCTTC.

This clone came up once. This chain connects TRBV6-6 to TRBJ2-7; TRBD1 aligns across 9 bases. This CDR3 has 14 residues. Looked up from germline, CDR1 is MNHNY and CDR2 is SVGAGI (reference sequence). Losses at the gene ends were 6 bases for V and 5 bases for J; bases not matched to a gene: 8. The CDR3: CASSYRTGEHEQYF. CDR3 DNA sequence: TGTGCCAGCAGCTACAGGACAGGGGAACACGAGCAGTACTTC.